One and the same sample provided the 26 T cell receptor beta chains below, sequenced in a study of brain T cells in children with intractable seizures (dated by TCRdb to the early 2020s). This specimen's time point label, interpreted: resected brain tissue, or blood drawn just prior to surgery. The surgery cases showing the highest brain T cell transcript signatures were chosen for TCR beta chain sequencing of brain tissue and, when available, of blood. Library prep was done by the immunoSEQ multiplex PCR assay. Held by TCRdb, this immuneACCESS table contains in-frame sequences only and omits some clones. Under half of the omission traces to an unresolved V gene where checked; the cause of the rest is unknown. The sample table holds about 9,000 clones, of which over 65% were seen once. The top ten hold less than 20% of the sample. Sequenced material: resected brain tissue, taken at surgery. These receptors were taken from a girl aged 2-10 years with tuberous sclerosis and intractable seizures.

This clone was seen more than once but under ten times. The rearrangement links TRBV24-1 to TRBJ2-1; 8 positions agree with TRBD1. The V and J ends lost 5 bases and 6 bases, in that order; junction bases with no gene match: 11. Germline CDR1 reads KGHDR; CDR2 reads SFDVKD. The CDR3 loop spans 16 amino acids. The CDR3 nucleotides read TGTGCCACCAGTGGAGGAGACAGGGGTGAGGGCAATGAGCAGTTCTTC. It yields the protein CATSGGDRGEGNEQFF.

Only a few counts were recorded for this clone. The J gene is TRBJ1-2, the V gene TRBV12-3 or TRBV12-4, with 7 bases identical to TRBD1. With V trimmed by 2 bases and J by 6 bases, 3 bases remained unmatched. The CDR3 is 13 amino acids. The CDR3 nucleotides read TGTGCCAGCAGTTTATCGCAGGGGGATGGCTACACCTTC. Amino acids: CASSLSQGDGYTF.

The table lists this clone with a count of one. This chain connects TRBV19 to TRBJ1-5; 10 bases are a match to TRBD1. The CDR3 consists of 17 residues. The trim removed 6 bases at V and 2 bases at J, leaving 10 bases unmatched. The germline V gene encodes CDR1 LNHDA and CDR2 SQIVND (reference sequence). CDR3 amino acids: CASRSYSGTGGNQPQHF. The CDR3 DNA follows: TGTGCCAGTAGATCCTACTCCGGGACAGGGGGCAATCAGCCCCAGCATTTT.

The J gene is TRBJ2-1, the V gene TRBV6-5; 10 bases fit TRBD2. The CDR3 has 15 residues. Germline V gene data show CDR1 as MNHEY and CDR2 as SVGAGI. V lost 4 bases and J lost 14; bases outside the gene matches: 14. CDR3 sequence (DNA): TGTGCCAGCAGTTTTGCTAGCGGGGGCACCCCTAAAGAGTTCTTC. It is translated as CASSFASGGTPKEFF.

V is TRBV4-1 and J is TRBJ1-6; D perhaps matches TRBD1 (6 bases). CDR1 and CDR2 (germline): MGHRA, YSYEKL. This CDR3 has 16 residues. V was trimmed by 7 bases and J by 7 bases, leaving 20 bases between them. The CDR3 region is CASTPKITGINSPLHF. The DNA for the CDR3 is TGCGCCAGCACCCCCAAAATAACAGGGATAAATTCACCCCTCCACTTT.

The chain uses TRBV28 and TRBJ1-1; D remains unclear. CDR3 size: 15 residues. Germline-derived CDR1 and CDR2 are MDHEN and SYDVKM. Trimming took 5 bases from V and 4 from J, leaving 17 bases between them. The CDR3 coding sequence is TGTGCCAGCAGTCCCCCCGGGAGGGAGAGCACTGAAGCTTTCTTT. Protein sequence: CASSPPGRESTEAFF. The whole variable domain, remainder taken from reference TRBV28 and TRBJ1-1, is DVKVTQSSRYLVKRTGEKVFLECVQDMDHENMFWYRQDPGLGLRLIYFSYDVKMKEKGDIPEGYSVSREKKERFSLILESASTNQTSMYLCASSPPGRESTEAFFGQGTRLTVV.

The CDR3 loop is CASSPTGGNSPLHF. The CDR3 bases are TGTGCCAGCAGCCCGACAGGGGGCAATTCACCCCTCCACTTT. This chain joins TRBV6-1 and TRBJ1-6; 10 bases map to TRBD1. Germline-derived CDR1 and CDR2 are MNHNS and SASEGT. This CDR3 is 14 amino acids long. Unmatched junction bases numbered 3, after V lost 6 bases and J lost 7 bases.

This clone was detected a few times. The gene calls are TRBV9 and TRBJ1-3; maybe TRBD1 (5 bases). This CDR3 has 17 amino acids. Germline CDR1 SGDLS, CDR2 YYNGEE. The V and J ends lost 4 bases and 0 bases respectively, with 17 bases between them. The CDR3 DNA sequence: TGTGCCAGCAGCCTCCGATGGGGGGGAAGCTCTGGAAACACCATATATTTT. This sequence encodes CASSLRWGGSSGNTIYF.

The V call is TRBV9, the J call TRBJ2-3; 12 bases line up with TRBD2. The CDR3 is made up of 17 amino acids. J gave up 2 bases and V 4 bases, and 8 bases lay outside the gene matches. Germline V gene sequence: CDR1 SGDLS, CDR2 YYNGEE. CDR3 region: CASSPSTSGGLTDTQYF. CDR3 DNA sequence: TGTGCCAGCAGCCCCTCGACTAGCGGGGGACTCACAGATACGCAGTATTTT.

This sequence joins TRBV9 and TRBJ2-7; the match to TRBD2 covers 9 bases. This CDR3 region has 16 residues. Germline values: CDR1 SGDLS, CDR2 YYNGEE. V was clipped by 10 bases and J by 3 bases; unmatched bases: 17. The CDR3 loop reads CARRAGGGGNIYEQYF. The CDR3 bases are TGTGCCCGCCGCGCCGGCGGGGGGGGGAACATCTACGAGCAGTACTTC.

The genes are TRBV5-1 and TRBJ1-6; D is unresolved. With 7 bases removed from V and 7 bases from J, the gap between germline ends came to 15 bases. CDR1 is SGHRS and CDR2 is YFSETQ in the germline V gene. There are 14 residues in the CDR3. The CDR3 nucleotides read TGCGCCAGCTCGTTCGGCTCCCGCAATTCACCCCTCCACTTT. Translated: CASSFGSRNSPLHF.

The V gene is TRBV3-1 (or the pseudogene TRBV3-2), the J gene TRBJ1-1; weak D call: TRBD1 (6 bases). Trimming stripped 5 bases from V and 4 bases from J, with 11 bases between. The CDR3 loop spans 13 amino acids. Germline loops: CDR1 LGHDT, CDR2 YNNKEL (reference sequence). This CDR3 reads CASSRQVGTEAFF. As DNA, the CDR3 is TGTGCCAGCAGCAGACAGGTGGGCACTGAAGCTTTCTTT.

This rearrangement joins TRBV29-1 to TRBJ1-1; 10 bases fit TRBD1. CDR1 is SQVTM and CDR2 is ANQGSEA in the germline V gene. This CDR3 region has 14 residues. The V segment lost 3 bases and the J segment 4 bases; nucleotides outside the gene matches: 5. In DNA form, the CDR3 reads TGCAGCGTTGACCGACAGGGGGCGGTCACTGAAGCTTTCTTT. Protein sequence: CSVDRQGAVTEAFF.

This clone came up once. This sequence joins TRBV19 and TRBJ2-2; TRBD1 agrees at 10 bases. The V gene's germline CDR1 is LNHDA and CDR2 SQIVND (reference sequence). This CDR3 is 14 amino acids long. The J segment lost 1 base and the V segment lost 8 bases, leaving 1 base of the junction unmatched. CDR3 coding DNA: TGTGCCAGTGGGGACAGGGGGAACACCGGGGAGCTGTTTTTT. Its protein is CASGDRGNTGELFF.

The rearrangement joins TRBV6-2 or TRBV6-3 to TRBJ1-5, with D unresolved. The CDR3 has 14 amino acids. The V end was cut by 4 bases, the J end by 1 base, with 8 bases between. The V gene's germline CDR1 is MNHEY and CDR2 SVGEGT. The CDR3 bases are TGTGCCAGCAGTTTTTCCGGAAGCAATCAGCCCCAGCATTTT. Translation: CASSFSGSNQPQHF.

The gene calls are TRBV6-2 or TRBV6-3 and TRBJ1-1; a weak D match, TRBD1 (6 bases). Germline V lookup: CDR1 MNHEY, CDR2 SVGEGT. V was trimmed by 6 bases and J by 3 bases, leaving 26 bases between them. This CDR3 comprises 18 residues. The CDR3 DNA reads as TGTGCCAGCAGCCCTACATCCTCGGCTCAGGGGTCCTACACTGAAGCTTTCTTT. This gives the protein CASSPTSSAQGSYTEAFF.

V usage is TRBV5-1 and J usage is TRBJ2-7; no definite D call. In germline, CDR1 is SGHRS, CDR2 YFSETQ. Trimming stripped 0 bases from V and 4 bases from J, with 11 bases between. This CDR3 has 14 amino acids. CDR3 nucleotides: TGCGCCAGCAGCTTGGGATCGTCCCTATACGAGCAGTACTTC. Translating gives CASSLGSSLYEQYF.

V is TRBV27 and J is TRBJ2-7; 9 bases match TRBD1. V lost 5 bases and J lost 7; bases outside the gene matches: 6. The CDR3 is 13 residues long. CDR1 and CDR2 (germline): MNHEY, SMNVEV (reference sequence). The CDR3 here is CASSPYRGREQYV. DNA of the CDR3: TGTGCCAGCAGTCCGTACAGGGGGCGAGAGCAGTACGTC.

The CDR3 protein is CASSPLVETQYF. The CDR3, as DNA: TGTGCCAGCAGCCCCCTTGTGGAGACCCAGTACTTC. This chain uses TRBV14 with TRBJ2-5, with D hard to call. The CDR3 contains 12 residues. Germline assignment: CDR1 SGHDN and CDR2 FVKESK. The germline V and J ends were trimmed by 4 bases and 5 bases, with 8 bases remaining between them.

V gene TRBV19 combines with J gene TRBJ1-4; D is uncertain. V lost 4 bases and J lost 8, with 8 bases in between. This CDR3 is built from 12 residues. Looked up from germline, CDR1 is LNHDA and CDR2 is SQIVND (reference sequence). The CDR3 DNA reads TGTGCCAGTAGTAGACAAGGGGAAAAACTGTTTTTT. Amino acids: CASSRQGEKLFF.

A single count supports this clone. The V call is TRBV10-3, the J call TRBJ1-5, with D hard to call. V lost 3 bases and J lost 7, with 13 bases in between. This CDR3 is 14 amino acids long. Germline-derived CDR1 and CDR2 are ENHRY and SYGVKD. The CDR3: CAISDGQVGQPQHF. The CDR3 DNA sequence: TGTGCCATCAGTGATGGGCAGGTAGGCCAGCCCCAGCATTTT.

A single count supports this clone. V is TRBV4-1 and J is TRBJ1-6; D is ambiguous. CDR3 length: 16 amino acids. Trimming left V 0 bases short and J 0 bases short, with 6 bases between. Per germline, CDR1 MGHRA and CDR2 YSYEKL. CDR3: CASSQDQSSYNSPLHF. DNA for the CDR3: TGCGCCAGCAGCCAAGATCAAAGCTCCTATAATTCACCCCTCCACTTT.

This rearrangement joins TRBV14 to TRBJ2-1; no clear D gene. This CDR3 has 15 residues. V lost 3 bases and J 0 bases, leaving 9 bases between the germline ends. Germline V gene lookup returns CDR1 SGHDN and CDR2 FVKESK. CDR3 sequence reads: CASSHILGSYNEQFF. The CDR3 DNA reads as TGTGCCAGCAGCCATATCTTGGGCTCCTACAATGAGCAGTTCTTC.

This clone was seen more than once but under ten times. Here the CDR3 DNA reads TGTGCCAGCAGTTTACGGTACAGACTTAATGAAAAACTGTTTTTT. It is translated as CASSLRYRLNEKLFF. The chain links TRBV27 to TRBJ1-4; D not resolved. V was trimmed by 2 bases and J by 4 bases, leaving 11 bases between them. This CDR3 contains 15 residues. Per germline, CDR1 MNHEY and CDR2 SMNVEV (reference sequence).

This clone was seen only a few times. The J gene is TRBJ2-7, the V gene TRBV2, with D uncertain. Per the germline V gene, CDR1 is SNHLY and CDR2 is FYNNEI. This CDR3 spans 15 amino acids. Between the trimmed V and J ends, which lost 2 bases and 7 bases, there was a span of 18 bases. The CDR3 spells CASSESPLRMREQYF. The DNA for the CDR3 is TGTGCCAGCAGTGAATCCCCGCTCCGAATGAGGGAGCAGTACTTC.

V is TRBV9 and J is TRBJ1-1, with unresolved D. The V end was cut by 0 bases, the J end by 1 base, with 7 bases between. Germline-derived CDR1 and CDR2 are SGDLS and YYNGEE. The CDR3 loop spans 14 amino acids. CDR3 protein: CASSVAARNTEAFF. The CDR3 DNA reads TGTGCCAGCAGCGTAGCTGCGAGGAACACTGAAGCTTTCTTT.